This T cell receptor beta chain was captured in a study of T cells in Graves' hyperthyroidism and ophthalmopathy. Every diagnosis used clinical symptoms, serum thyroxine and TRAb, thyroid ultrasound and orbital computed tomography. PBMCs came from less than 11 ml fresh peripheral blood. Study-level results: Ophthalmopathy was separated from stable hyperthyroidism by a 13 V-J model. Among clonotypes expanded in thyroid above 0.001, most were also found in blood.

Researchers took RNA transcripts and amplified the TCR beta CDR3 regions from them. Carried out on the TCR CDR3, a first-round RT-PCR used the HTBI primer set. TCRdb re-analysed the multiplex PCR reads in MiXCR, keeping a single row per CDR3 protein. The sample yields 300,000 to 450,000 distinct CDR3 sequences, around 15% seen once. A word on this clonotype: Antigen: not known. A single base separates this from a much larger clone, so it may be a read error.

The CDR3 spans 12 residues. Germline values: CDR1 MNHEY, CDR2 SVGEGT. This TCR came from a woman in her twenties or thirties with Graves' ophthalmopathy. Sample: blood. This chain connects TRBV6-2 or TRBV6-3 to TRBJ1-2, with TRBD1 identical over 7 bases. The chain's CDR3 is CDSRFDREVYTF. In DNA form, the CDR3 reads TGTGACAGCAGATTCGACAGGGAAGTCTACACCTTC.